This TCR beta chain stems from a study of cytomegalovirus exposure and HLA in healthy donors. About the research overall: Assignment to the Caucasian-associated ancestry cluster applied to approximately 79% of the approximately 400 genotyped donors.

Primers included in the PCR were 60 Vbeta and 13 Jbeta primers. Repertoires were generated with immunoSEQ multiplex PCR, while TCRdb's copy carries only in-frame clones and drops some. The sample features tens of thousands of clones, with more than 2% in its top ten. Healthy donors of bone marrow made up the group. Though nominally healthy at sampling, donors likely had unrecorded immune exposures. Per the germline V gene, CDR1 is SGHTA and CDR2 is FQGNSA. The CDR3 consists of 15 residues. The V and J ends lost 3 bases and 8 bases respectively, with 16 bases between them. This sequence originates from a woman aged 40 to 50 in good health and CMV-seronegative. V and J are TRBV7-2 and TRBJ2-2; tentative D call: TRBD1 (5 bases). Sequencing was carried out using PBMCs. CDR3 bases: TGTGCCAGCAGCTTCCGACAGAAGGGTCGGGGGGAGCTGTTTTTT. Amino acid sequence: CASSFRQKGRGELFF.